These 18 T cell receptor beta chains came from one sample sequenced in a study of blood T cell repertoires in COVID-19. TCRdb's table, derived via immunoSEQ multiplex PCR, lists solely in-frame clones and lacks some. The repertoire holds over 100,000 clones, about nine tenths seen once, with approximately 5.4% in the top ten. The sequencing sample was made of peripheral blood. All receptors derive from a woman between 45 and 60 years old with COVID-19, enrolled during active disease.

V is TRBV4-3 and J is TRBJ2-7; 9 nucleotides match TRBD1. The CDR3 covers 15 residues. V lost 2 bases to trimming and J lost 2 bases; unmatched junction nucleotides: 4. Germline CDR1 LGHNA, CDR2 YSLEER. CDR3 sequence: CASSQKGQGAYEQYF. DNA for the CDR3: TGCGCCAGCAGCCAAAAGGGACAGGGTGCCTACGAGCAGTACTTC.

The rearrangement joins TRBV18 to TRBJ2-7; a weak D match, TRBD1 (5 bases). Germline assignment: CDR1 KGHSH and CDR2 LQKENI. Trimming left V 3 bases short and J 4 bases short, with 10 bases between. The CDR3 has 13 residues. The CDR3 DNA reads TGTGCCAGCTCACCGGGGCCCATTTACGAGCAGTACTTC. It encodes CASSPGPIYEQYF.

In regard to this clone: The same CDR3 arises from other DNA sequences in this sample as well. V and J are TRBV28 and TRBJ2-7, with 11 bases matching TRBD1. The V gene's germline CDR1 is MDHEN and CDR2 SYDVKM. V shed 6 bases, J shed 3 bases, and the junction held 4 bases outside the gene matches. The CDR3 runs to 14 residues. Written as DNA, the CDR3 is TGTGCCAGCAGCCCCGGGACAGGGGGCTACGAGCAGTACTTC. This translates into CASSPGTGGYEQYF.

V is TRBV5-4 and J is TRBJ1-1; the D gene is possibly TRBD1 (6 bases). CDR1 and CDR2 (germline): SGHNT, YYREEE (reference sequence). V was shortened by 5 bases and J by 0 bases, with 11 bases between the two germline ends. This CDR3 has 14 amino acids. The CDR3 DNA reads TGTGCCAGCAGTTATGGACAGATGAACACTGAAGCTTTCTTT. Amino acid sequence: CASSYGQMNTEAFF.

The rearrangement links TRBV25-1 to TRBJ1-1; no clear D. CDR3 size: 15 residues. Germline V CDR1 and CDR2: MGHDK, SYGVNS. V lost 1 base, J lost 2 bases, and 11 bases lay in between. DNA for the CDR3: TGTGCCAGCAGTGAATCCCAGGTATTAAACACTGAAGCTTTCTTT. Its translation is CASSESQVLNTEAFF.

In this sample, this clone turned up once. The chain recombines TRBV7-9 with TRBJ2-7; D may be TRBD2 (5 bases). This CDR3 comprises 14 residues. V dropped 3 bases and J dropped 0 bases, with 9 bases sitting between them. Germline CDR1 reads SEHNR; CDR2 reads FQNEAQ (reference sequence). CDR3 amino acids: CASSLSGSSYEQYF. The DNA for the CDR3 is TGTGCCAGCAGCTTGAGCGGCAGCTCCTACGAGCAGTACTTC.

The chain joins TRBV19 to TRBJ1-2; D is uncertain. CDR3 length: 14 amino acids. Trimming took 4 bases from V and 4 from J, leaving 13 bases between them. The germline gives CDR1 LNHDA, CDR2 SQIVND (reference sequence). This CDR3 is CASSTEGSFYGYTF. CDR3 nucleotides: TGTGCCAGTAGTACGGAGGGAAGTTTCTATGGCTACACCTTC.

This rearrangement joins TRBV2 to TRBJ2-1, with TRBD2 identical over 8 bases. The CDR3 length is 15 residues. Germline trimming cut 6 bases from V and 2 bases from J; bases unmatched to any gene: 6. The germline CDR1 and CDR2 sequences are SNHLY and FYNNEI. The CDR3 coding sequence is TGTGCCAGCAGGGCAACAGCGGGGGCCTACAATGAGCAGTTCTTC. Amino acid sequence: CASRATAGAYNEQFF. Supplemented by reference TRBV2 and TRBJ2-1, the full variable domain reads EPEVTQTPSHQVTQMGQEVILRCVPISNHLYFYWYRQILGQKVEFLVSFYNNEISEKSEIFDDQFSVERPDGSNFTLKIRSTKLEDSAMYFCASRATAGAYNEQFFGPGTRLTVL.

The chain recombines TRBV3-1 (or the pseudogene TRBV3-2) with TRBJ2-3; 12 positions agree with TRBD2. J gave up 1 base and V 4 bases, and 3 bases lay outside the gene matches. The germline V gene has CDR1 LGHDT and CDR2 YNNKEL (reference sequence). This CDR3 is built from 16 residues. The CDR3 reads CASSPGLAGRTDTQYF. In DNA, the CDR3 is TGTGCCAGCAGCCCTGGACTAGCGGGGCGCACAGATACGCAGTATTTT.

The chain employs TRBV9 and TRBJ1-3; 9 nucleotides agree with TRBD1. This CDR3 comprises 14 residues. Germline values: CDR1 SGDLS, CDR2 YYNGEE. V gave up 2 bases and J gave up 4 bases; unmatched junction bases: 1. The CDR3 nucleotides are TGTGCCAGCAGCGTCGGGACAGGGGGAAACACCATATATTTT. Translated, it gives CASSVGTGGNTIYF.

The chain uses TRBV11-3 and TRBJ1-1; D is possibly TRBD1 (6 bases). The CDR3 is 14 amino acids. Germline CDR1 SGHNT, CDR2 YENEEA. With 1 base removed from V and 7 bases from J, the gap between germline ends came to 13 bases. CDR3 nucleotide sequence: TGTGCCAGCAGCTTAGTAGGGACACAGGTTGAAGCTTTCTTT. It yields the protein CASSLVGTQVEAFF.

This sequence joins TRBV7-9 and TRBJ1-1; D call uncertain. The CDR3 covers 11 residues. Looked up from germline, CDR1 is SEHNR and CDR2 is FQNEAQ (reference sequence). With 8 bases removed from V and 5 bases from J, the gap between germline ends came to 9 bases. The CDR3 nucleotides read TGTGCCAGCGGCCGGGGTACTGAAGCTTTCTTT. It is translated as CASGRGTEAFF.

V is TRBV6-5 and J is TRBJ1-2; 9 nucleotides agree with TRBD1. The CDR3 extends over 15 amino acids. Germline CDR1 and CDR2: MNHEY and SVGAGI. The V segment lost 6 bases and the J segment 2 bases; nucleotides outside the gene matches: 7. The CDR3: CASSQNGQGNYGYTF. CDR3 nucleotides: TGTGCCAGCAGCCAAAACGGACAGGGGAACTATGGCTACACCTTC.

The rearrangement links TRBV12-5 to TRBJ2-3; 7 positions agree with TRBD2. This CDR3 contains 16 residues. Germline V gives CDR1 LGHNT, CDR2 FRNRAP. V dropped 5 bases and J dropped 2; count of bases not matched to a gene: 10. CDR3: CASGPSTGGYTDTQYF. DNA of the CDR3: TGTGCTAGTGGTCCCTCAACGGGGGGATACACAGATACGCAGTATTTT.

The V and J genes are TRBV10-3 and TRBJ2-1; 11 nucleotides match TRBD2. The V segment lost 7 bases and the J segment 4 bases; nucleotides outside the gene matches: 6. The CDR3 covers 15 residues. CDR1 ENHRY and CDR2 SYGVKD come from the germline V gene. The CDR3 nucleotides are TGTGCCATCACAGGGACTAGCGGAGATTACAATGAGCAGTTCTTC. Protein sequence: CAITGTSGDYNEQFF.

The chain uses TRBV7-5 and TRBJ2-2; no check of the table's D call, TRBD2, against the DNA was made. TRBV7-5 is deemed a pseudogene. The CDR3 extends over 14 amino acids. In DNA, the CDR3 is TGTGTCAGAAGCTTAGAGAGGGTCCCCGGGGAGCTGTTTTTT. Translating gives CVRSLERVPGELFF.

The sample holds a few counts of this clone. This sequence joins TRBV28 and TRBJ1-6; possible D gene TRBD1, 5 bases. V shed 5 bases and J shed 7 bases, with 15 bases lying between them. The length of the CDR3 is 15 residues. Germline V gene data show CDR1 as MDHEN and CDR2 as SYDVKM. Here the CDR3 reads CASSIRHWTNSPLHF. The CDR3 coding sequence is TGTGCCAGCAGTATAAGACACTGGACAAATTCACCCCTCCACTTT.

V and J are TRBV7-6 and TRBJ2-1, with D unclear. The CDR3 sequence is 16 residues long. In germline, CDR1 is SGHVS, CDR2 FNYEAQ. V was trimmed by 0 bases and J by 2 bases, leaving 11 bases between them. Here the CDR3 DNA reads TGTGCCAGCAGCTTAGCTAACCCCACAGCCTACAATGAGCAGTTCTTC. It codes for CASSLANPTAYNEQFF. The whole variable domain, filled in from reference TRBV7-6 and TRBJ2-1, reads GAGVSQSPRYKVTKRGQDVALRCDPISGHVSLYWYRQALGQGPEFLTYFNYEAQQDKSGLPNDRFSAERPEGSISTLTIQRTEQRDSAMYRCASSLANPTAYNEQFFGPGTRLTVL.